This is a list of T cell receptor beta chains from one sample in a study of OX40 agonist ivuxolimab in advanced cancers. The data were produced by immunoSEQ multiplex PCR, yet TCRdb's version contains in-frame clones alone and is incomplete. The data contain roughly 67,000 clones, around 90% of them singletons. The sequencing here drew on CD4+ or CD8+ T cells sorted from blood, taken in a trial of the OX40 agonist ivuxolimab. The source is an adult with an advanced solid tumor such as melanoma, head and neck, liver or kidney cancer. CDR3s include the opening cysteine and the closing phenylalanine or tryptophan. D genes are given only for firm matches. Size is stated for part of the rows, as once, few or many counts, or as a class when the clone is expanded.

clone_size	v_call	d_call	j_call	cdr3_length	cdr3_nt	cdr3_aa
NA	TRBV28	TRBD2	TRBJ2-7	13	TGTGCCAGCGGGGAGGGATTCGGAGGCGAGCAGTACTTC	CASGEGFGGEQYF
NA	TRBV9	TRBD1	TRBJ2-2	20	TGTGCCAGCAGCGTTTCCGGACAGGGGCCCCTCCTAAGGGCCACCGGGGAGCTGTTTTTT	CASSVSGQGPLLRATGELFF
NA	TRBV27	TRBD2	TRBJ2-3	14	TGTGCCAGCAGCCGGACTAGCGGGGACTGGGCAAAGTATTTT	CASSRTSGDWAKYF
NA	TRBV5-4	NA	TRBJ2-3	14	TGTGCCAGCAGCTACGGACAGATCACAGATACGCAGTATTTT	CASSYGQITDTQYF
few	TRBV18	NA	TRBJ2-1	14	TGTGCCAGCTCAACAAGACAGCGGTGGGATGAGCAGTTCTTC	CASSTRQRWDEQFF
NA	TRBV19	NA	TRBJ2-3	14	TGTGCCAGTCAAATGGGACCTAGCACAGATACGCAGTATTTT	CASQMGPSTDTQYF
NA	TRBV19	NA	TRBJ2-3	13	TGTGCCAGTACGGGGGTGGGCACAGATACGCAGTATTTT	CASTGVGTDTQYF
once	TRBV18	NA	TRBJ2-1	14	TGTGCCAGCTCACTCGGCGTGGGTTTCAATGAGCAGTTCTTC	CASSLGVGFNEQFF
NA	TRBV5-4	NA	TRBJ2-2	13	TGTGCCAGCAGCTTAAAGTTTGACGGGGAGCTGTTTTTT	CASSLKFDGELFF
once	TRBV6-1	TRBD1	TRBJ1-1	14	TGTGCCAGCAAAGAGACAGGGGCCGACGCTGAAGCTTTCTTT	CASKETGADAEAFF
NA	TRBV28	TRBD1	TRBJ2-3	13	TGTGCCACCGTACTACAGGGGGCCGATACGCAGTATTTT	CATVLQGADTQYF
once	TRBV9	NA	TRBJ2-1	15	TGTGCCAGCAGCGTAGATGGTACGGACAAATTAACGCAGTTCTTC	CASSVDGTDKLTQFF
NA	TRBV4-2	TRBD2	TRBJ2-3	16	TGTGCCAGCAGCCCCGGGACTAGCGGGCTACCAGATACGCAGTATTTT	CASSPGTSGLPDTQYF
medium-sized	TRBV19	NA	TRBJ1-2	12	TGTGCCAGTAAGTCGGGGGTGAGGGGCTACACCTTC	CASKSGVRGYTF